This T cell receptor (beta chain) was retrieved from a study of CD8+CD57+ T cells in acquired aplastic anemia. Across the whole study: Yields of DNA that came from sorted CD4+ and CD8+ cells averaged around 3 ug. Study conclusions and caveats: Some 30 was the count of CD8+ CDR3 sequences that patients shared with controls. Significant differences in CD8+ Simpson's diversity were not observed between patients and controls.

Note on this clonotype: Its target is not known.

Genomic DNA, the template, was used for profiling of the TCR beta VDJ and CDR3. MiXCR, applied by TCRdb to the reads, yields one record per CDR3 protein. The sample lists roughly 300,000 distinct CDR3 sequences; 55% to 60% were seen once. This CDR3 spans 15 amino acids. V gave up 1 base and J gave up 1 base; unmatched junction bases: 0. Per germline, CDR1 LNHNV and CDR2 YYDKDF (reference sequence). This TCR was sampled from a human donor with severe aplastic anemia or a healthy control (not recorded which). The specimen sequenced was sorted CD4+, CD8+, or CD8+CD57+ T cells (not recorded which) from PBMCs. This chain uses TRBV15 with TRBJ2-5, with 10 bases matching TRBD1. CDR3 in DNA: TGTGCCACCAGCAGAGGGACAGGGGGCCAAGAGACCCAGTACTTC. Its protein is CATSRGTGGQETQYF. The entire variable domain, with the rest obtained from reference TRBV15 and TRBJ2-5, is as follows: DAMVIQNPRYQVTQFGKPVTLSCSQTLNHNVMYWYQQKSSQAPKLLFHYYDKDFNNEADTPDNFQSRRPNTSFCFLDIRSPGLGDTAMYLCATSRGTGGQETQYFGPGTRLLVL.